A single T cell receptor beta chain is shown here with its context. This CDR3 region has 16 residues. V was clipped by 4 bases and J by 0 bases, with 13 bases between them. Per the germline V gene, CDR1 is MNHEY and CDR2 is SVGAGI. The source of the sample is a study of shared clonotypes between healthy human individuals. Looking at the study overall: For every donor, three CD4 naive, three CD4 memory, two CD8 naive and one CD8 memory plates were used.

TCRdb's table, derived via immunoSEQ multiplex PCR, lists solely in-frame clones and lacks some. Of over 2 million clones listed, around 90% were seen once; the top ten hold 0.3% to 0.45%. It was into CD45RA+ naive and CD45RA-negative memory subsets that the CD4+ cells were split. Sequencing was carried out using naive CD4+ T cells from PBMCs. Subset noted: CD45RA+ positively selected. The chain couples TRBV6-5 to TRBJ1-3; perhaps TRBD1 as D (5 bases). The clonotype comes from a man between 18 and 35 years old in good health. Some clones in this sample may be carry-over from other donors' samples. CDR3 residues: CASSLNRRFSGNTIYF. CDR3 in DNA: TGTGCCAGCAGTTTGAACAGGCGCTTCTCTGGAAACACCATATATTTT.